The present TCR beta chain was sequenced within a study of T-cell reconstitution after alpha-beta-depleted transplantation in children. There are 17 residues in the CDR3. V lost 3 bases and J 1 base, leaving 17 bases between the germline ends. Germline CDR1 SGHNT, CDR2 YYREEE (reference sequence). For TCRbeta, the library was prepared with unique molecular identifiers. A single record per CDR3 protein comes from TCRdb applying MiXCR to the PCR reads. The sample has about 500,000 distinct CDR3 sequences; about 30% are singletons. The sequence was collected from a human donor who donated a stem cell graft to a child with aplastic anemia. The sample was PBMCs from the stem cell graft donor, taken from the stem cell graft. The chain uses TRBV5-4 and TRBJ1-5; tentatively, D is TRBD1 (5 bases). CDR3 bases: TGTGCCAGCAGCTCATCCCGACAGATACCCAGCAATCAGCCCCAGCATTTT. As protein: CASSSSRQIPSNQPQHF.